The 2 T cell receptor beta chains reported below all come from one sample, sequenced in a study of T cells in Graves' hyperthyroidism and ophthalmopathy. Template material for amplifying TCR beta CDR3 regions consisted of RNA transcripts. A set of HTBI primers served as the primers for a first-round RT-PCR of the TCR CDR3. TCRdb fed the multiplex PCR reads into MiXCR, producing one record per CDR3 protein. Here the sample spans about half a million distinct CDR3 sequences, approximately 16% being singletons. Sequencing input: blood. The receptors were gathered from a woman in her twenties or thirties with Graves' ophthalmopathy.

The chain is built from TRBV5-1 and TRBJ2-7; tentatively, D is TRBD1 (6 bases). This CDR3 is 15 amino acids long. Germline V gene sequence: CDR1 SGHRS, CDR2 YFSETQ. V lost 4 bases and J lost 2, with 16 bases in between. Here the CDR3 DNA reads TGCGCCAGCAGCCGCGGCGACAGGCCAACCTACGAGCAGTACTTC. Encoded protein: CASSRGDRPTYEQYF.

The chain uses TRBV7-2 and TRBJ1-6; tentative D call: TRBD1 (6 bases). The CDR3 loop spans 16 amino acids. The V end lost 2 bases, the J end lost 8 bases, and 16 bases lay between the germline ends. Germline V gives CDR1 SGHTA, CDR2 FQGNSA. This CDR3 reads CASSLIDRFLYSPLHF. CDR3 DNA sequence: TGTGCCAGCAGCTTAATCGACAGGTTTCTCTATTCACCCCTCCACTTT.